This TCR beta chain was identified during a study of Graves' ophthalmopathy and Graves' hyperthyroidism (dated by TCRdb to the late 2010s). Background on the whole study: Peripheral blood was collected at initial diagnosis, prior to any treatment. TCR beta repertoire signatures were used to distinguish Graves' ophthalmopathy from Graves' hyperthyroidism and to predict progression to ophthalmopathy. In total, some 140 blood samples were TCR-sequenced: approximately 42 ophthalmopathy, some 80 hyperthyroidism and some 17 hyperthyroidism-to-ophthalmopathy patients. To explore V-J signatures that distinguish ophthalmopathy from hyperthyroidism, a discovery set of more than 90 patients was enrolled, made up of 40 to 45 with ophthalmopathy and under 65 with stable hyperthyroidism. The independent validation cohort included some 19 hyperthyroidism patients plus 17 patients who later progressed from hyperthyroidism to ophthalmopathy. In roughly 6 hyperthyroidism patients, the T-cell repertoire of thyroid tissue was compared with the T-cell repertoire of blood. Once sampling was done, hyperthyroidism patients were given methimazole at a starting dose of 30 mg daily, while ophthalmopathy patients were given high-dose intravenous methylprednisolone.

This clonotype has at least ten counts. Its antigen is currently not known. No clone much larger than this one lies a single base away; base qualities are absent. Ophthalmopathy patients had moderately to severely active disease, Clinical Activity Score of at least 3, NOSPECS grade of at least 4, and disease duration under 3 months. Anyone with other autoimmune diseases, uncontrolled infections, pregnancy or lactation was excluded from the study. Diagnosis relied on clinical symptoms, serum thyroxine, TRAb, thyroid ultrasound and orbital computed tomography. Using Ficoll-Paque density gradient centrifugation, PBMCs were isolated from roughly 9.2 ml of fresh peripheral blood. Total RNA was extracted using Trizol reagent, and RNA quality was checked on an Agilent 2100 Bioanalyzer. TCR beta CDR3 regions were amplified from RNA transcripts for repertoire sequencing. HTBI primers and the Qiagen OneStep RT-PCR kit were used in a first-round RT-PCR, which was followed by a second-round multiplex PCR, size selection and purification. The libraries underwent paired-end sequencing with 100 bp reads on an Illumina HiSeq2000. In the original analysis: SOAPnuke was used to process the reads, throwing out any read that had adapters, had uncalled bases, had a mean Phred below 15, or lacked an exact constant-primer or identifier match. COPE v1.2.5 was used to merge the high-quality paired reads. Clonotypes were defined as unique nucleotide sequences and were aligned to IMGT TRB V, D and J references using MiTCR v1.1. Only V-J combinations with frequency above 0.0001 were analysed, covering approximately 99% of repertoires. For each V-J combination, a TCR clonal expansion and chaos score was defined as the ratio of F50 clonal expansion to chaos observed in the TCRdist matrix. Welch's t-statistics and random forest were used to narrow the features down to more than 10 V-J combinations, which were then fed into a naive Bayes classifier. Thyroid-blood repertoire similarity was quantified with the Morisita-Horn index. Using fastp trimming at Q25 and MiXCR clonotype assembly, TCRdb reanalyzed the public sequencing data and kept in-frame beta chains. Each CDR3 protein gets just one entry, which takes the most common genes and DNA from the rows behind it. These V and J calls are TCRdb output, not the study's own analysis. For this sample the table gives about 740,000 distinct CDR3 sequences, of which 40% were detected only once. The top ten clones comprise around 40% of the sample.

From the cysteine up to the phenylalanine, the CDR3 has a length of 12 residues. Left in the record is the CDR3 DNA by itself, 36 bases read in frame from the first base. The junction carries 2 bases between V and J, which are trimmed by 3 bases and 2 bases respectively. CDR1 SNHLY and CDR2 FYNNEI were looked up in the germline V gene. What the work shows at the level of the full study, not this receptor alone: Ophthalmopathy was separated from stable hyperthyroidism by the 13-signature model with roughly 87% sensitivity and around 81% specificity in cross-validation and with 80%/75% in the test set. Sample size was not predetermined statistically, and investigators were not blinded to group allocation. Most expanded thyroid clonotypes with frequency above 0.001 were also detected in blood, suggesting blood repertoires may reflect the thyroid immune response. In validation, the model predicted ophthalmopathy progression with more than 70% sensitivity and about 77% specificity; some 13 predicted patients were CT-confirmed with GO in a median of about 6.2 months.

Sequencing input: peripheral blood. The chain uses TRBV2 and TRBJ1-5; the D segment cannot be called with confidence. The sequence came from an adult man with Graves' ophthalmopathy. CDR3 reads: CASSDGNQPQHF. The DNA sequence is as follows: TGTGCCAGCAGTGATGGCAATCAGCCCCAGCATTTT.